These T cell receptor beta chains were read from a single sample in a study of blood T cell repertoires in COVID-19. Data came from immunoSEQ multiplex PCR; TCRdb stores just in-frame clones and leaves some out. The sample consists of 400,000 to 450,000 clones, 86% of them appearing once. Material for sequencing was peripheral blood. The receptors stem from a woman between 25 and 40 years old with active or convalescent COVID-19. The CDR3 runs from the conserved cysteine through the conserved F or W. A D gene is named only where the DNA matches it firmly. The size entry is marked missing in some rows and otherwise reads once, few, many or a size class.

cdr3_aa cdr3_nt v_call d_call j_call clone_size
CASSLVVAGGPFQETQYF TGTGCCAGCAGCTTAGTGGTAGCGGGGGGGCCTTTCCAAGAGACCCAGTACTTC TRBV7-8 TRBD2 TRBJ2-5 NA
CASSEGHGAIGELFF TGTGCCAGCAGCGAGGGACACGGAGCAATCGGGGAGCTGTTTTTT TRBV6-5 NA TRBJ2-2 NA
CATKSWDRGTDTQYF TGTGCCACCAAGTCCTGGGACAGGGGCACAGATACGCAGTATTTT TRBV19 TRBD1 TRBJ2-3 NA
CASRDRGLAGYGYTF TGTGCCAGCAGAGACAGGGGGTTGGCAGGCTATGGCTACACCTTC TRBV19 TRBD1 TRBJ1-2 NA
CASSLFAGGGSYNEQFF TGTGCCAGCAGCTTATTCGCCGGGGGGGGCTCCTACAATGAGCAGTTCTTC TRBV7-8 TRBD2 TRBJ2-1 NA
CASSPPGQENTEAFF TGTGCCAGCTCACCACCGGGACAGGAGAACACTGAAGCTTTCTTT TRBV18 TRBD1 TRBJ1-1 NA
CASSLVLAGGNEQFF TGTGCCAGCAGCTTAGTTTTAGCGGGGGGCAATGAGCAGTTCTTC TRBV7-9 TRBD2 TRBJ2-1 NA
CASSINWDRARSGELFF TGTGCCAGTAGTATCAATTGGGACAGGGCGAGGTCCGGGGAGCTGTTTTTT TRBV19 TRBD1 TRBJ2-2 NA
CASSLRDRADSPLHF TGTGCCAGCAGTTTACGGGACAGGGCAGATTCACCCCTCCACTTT TRBV27 TRBD1 TRBJ1-6 NA
CSALQDYPYEQYF TGCAGCGCATTACAGGACTACCCCTACGAGCAGTACTTC TRBV29-1 NA TRBJ2-7 NA
CASSEGAGVKAFF TGTGCCAGCAGTGAAGGGGCAGGGGTTAAAGCTTTCTTT TRBV6-1 NA TRBJ1-1 NA
CASSLGWTGSAKTAYGYTF TGTGCCAGCAGCTTAGGATGGACAGGCAGCGCAAAAACCGCCTATGGCTACACCTTC TRBV7-9 TRBD1 TRBJ1-2 NA
CASSPEAGGHGYTF TGTGCCAGCAGCCCTGAGGCAGGGGGCCATGGCTACACCTTC TRBV5-4 TRBD1 TRBJ1-2 NA
CASSPLVGTGENMNTEAFF TGTGCCAGCAGCCCCTTAGTAGGGACAGGGGAAAACATGAACACTGAAGCTTTCTTT TRBV4-2 TRBD1 TRBJ1-1 NA
CSVDRANTGELFF TGCAGCGTTGACAGGGCGAATACCGGGGAGCTGTTTTTT TRBV29-1 NA TRBJ2-2 NA
CASSSPSGRASNEQFF TGTGCCAGCTCCTCACCTAGCGGGAGAGCTTCCAATGAGCAGTTCTTC TRBV18 TRBD2 TRBJ2-1 NA
CASSSGLSNQPQHF TGTGCCAGCTCGTCAGGCTTAAGCAATCAGCCCCAGCATTTT TRBV19 NA TRBJ1-5 NA
CASSREGSNTEAFF TGTGCCAGCAGTCGAGAGGGCTCGAACACTGAAGCTTTCTTT TRBV6-4 NA TRBJ1-1 NA
CASNTLGTKDFEQYF TGTGCCAGTAATACGCTAGGGACAAAGGACTTCGAGCAGTACTTC TRBV28 NA TRBJ2-7 NA
CASSPRNLDYGYTF TGTGCCAGCAGCCCTCGGAACCTAGACTATGGCTACACCTTC TRBV5-6 NA TRBJ1-2 NA
CASSNRAAGSPLHF TGTGCCAGCAGCAACCGGGCTGCGGGCTCACCCCTCCACTTT TRBV11-3 NA TRBJ1-6 NA
CASSIAPTGNTEAFF TGTGCCAGTAGTATAGCCCCGACAGGGAACACTGAAGCTTTCTTT TRBV19 NA TRBJ1-1 NA
CASSTQTANTEAFF TGTGCCAGTAGTACCCAGACAGCGAACACTGAAGCTTTCTTT TRBV19 NA TRBJ1-1 NA
CSASQEDRVYNEQFF TGCAGTGCCAGTCAGGAGGACAGGGTCTACAATGAGCAGTTCTTC TRBV20-1 TRBD1 TRBJ2-1 NA
CATNRAGTVAYEQYF TGTGCCACCAATCGCGCCGGGACAGTGGCCTACGAGCAGTACTTC TRBV24-1 TRBD1 TRBJ2-7 NA
CATSSGRVVGKLFF TGTGCCACCAGTTCTGGGCGGGTGGTTGGAAAACTGTTTTTT TRBV24-1 NA TRBJ1-4 NA
CATSRDTGKYANTEAFF TGTGCCACCAGCAGAGATACAGGTAAATATGCGAACACTGAAGCTTTCTTT TRBV15 NA TRBJ1-1 NA
CASSLGLGQNQPQHF TGTGCCAGCAGCTTAGGACTGGGACAGAATCAGCCCCAGCATTTT TRBV7-2 TRBD1 TRBJ1-5 NA
CASSFSYGTSGRTYEQYF TGTGCCAGCAGCTTCTCCTACGGGACTAGCGGGAGGACCTACGAGCAGTACTTC TRBV11-2 TRBD2 TRBJ2-7 NA
CASSLAASSYEQYF TGTGCCAGTAGCCTAGCGGCAAGCTCCTACGAGCAGTACTTC TRBV19 TRBD2 TRBJ2-7 few
CASDRGGTGNTIYF TGTGCCAGCGACAGGGGAGGAACTGGAAACACCATATATTTT TRBV2 TRBD1 TRBJ1-3 few
CASSPLAYNEQFF TGTGCCAGCTCACCATTAGCGTACAATGAGCAGTTCTTC TRBV18 NA TRBJ2-1 NA
CASSLYRQGAGANVLTF TGTGCCAGCAGCTTATACAGGCAGGGGGCTGGGGCCAACGTCCTGACTTTC TRBV13 TRBD1 TRBJ2-6 NA
CATKGLHTGELFF TGTGCCACGAAGGGACTTCACACCGGGGAGCTGTTTTTT TRBV3-1/TRBV3-2 NA TRBJ2-2 once
CASSTQGGMVEKLFF TGCGCCAGCAGCACACAGGGGGGAATGGTTGAAAAACTGTTTTTT TRBV5-1 TRBD1 TRBJ1-4 NA
CASSDRGDTIYF TGCGCCAGCAGTGACAGGGGCGACACCATATATTTT TRBV5-1 TRBD1 TRBJ1-3 NA
CASSSYPGGADTEAFF TGTGCCAGCAGTTCGTATCCAGGGGGCGCGGACACTGAAGCTTTCTTT TRBV27 TRBD1 TRBJ1-1 NA
CAWSGGQGQFYDYTF TGTGCCTGGAGTGGGGGGCAGGGACAATTCTATGACTACACCTTC TRBV30 NA TRBJ1-2 NA
CASSESPGSTDTQYF TGTGCCAGCAGTGAATCTCCGGGGAGCACAGATACGCAGTATTTT TRBV2 NA TRBJ2-3 NA
CSVQGGNQPQHF TGCAGCGTTCAGGGGGGCAATCAGCCCCAGCATTTT TRBV29-1 TRBD1 TRBJ1-5 NA
CASSFSAVYTF TGTGCCAGCAGCTTCTCCGCGGTCTACACCTTC TRBV5-6 NA TRBJ1-2 NA
CASSLTGWTGELFF TGTGCCAGCAGCTTGACCGGGTGGACCGGGGAGCTGTTTTTT TRBV5-4 NA TRBJ2-2 NA
CASSIESRVGLAGGHEQFF TGTGCCAGTAGTATTGAGTCCAGGGTTGGACTAGCGGGAGGGCATGAGCAGTTCTTC TRBV19 TRBD2 TRBJ2-1 NA